What follows are 13 T cell receptor beta chains derived from one specimen sequenced in a study of blood T cell repertoires in COVID-19. TCRdb's table, derived via immunoSEQ multiplex PCR, lists solely in-frame clones and lacks some. The sample includes about 310,000 clones, 89% seen only once; the top ten take over 8%. The sequenced sample was PBMCs or T cells enriched from blood (not recorded which). The receptor set was obtained from a woman in her thirties or forties who had recovered from COVID-19.

The genes are TRBV28 and TRBJ1-2; 7 bases align to TRBD1. Germline CDR1 reads MDHEN; CDR2 reads SYDVKM. The CDR3 consists of 16 residues. Losses at the gene ends were 2 bases for V and 4 bases for J; bases not matched to a gene: 10. CDR3 DNA sequence: TGTGCCAGCAGTTTAACACAGGGGAGAAGTAGCTATGGCTACACCTTC. Its protein product is CASSLTQGRSSYGYTF.

The gene calls are TRBV19 and TRBJ2-1; tentatively, D is TRBD2 (5 bases). CDR1 LNHDA and CDR2 SQIVND come from the germline V gene (reference sequence). The V and J ends lost 7 bases and 6 bases respectively, with 16 bases between them. The CDR3 loop spans 14 amino acids. CDR3 sequence: CASTRTGNPNEQFF. The DNA for the CDR3 is TGTGCCAGTACCAGGACTGGGAACCCCAATGAGCAGTTCTTC.

This sequence joins TRBV9 and TRBJ1-2, with TRBD1 identical over 8 bases. Germline CDR1 reads SGDLS; CDR2 reads YYNGEE. The CDR3 is made up of 15 amino acids. V lost 3 bases and J lost 1; bases outside the gene matches: 5. CDR3 sequence reads: CASSAMDRVNYGYTF. The CDR3 DNA reads as TGTGCCAGCAGCGCTATGGACAGGGTTAACTATGGCTACACCTTC. The variable domain in full, completed from reference TRBV9 and TRBJ1-2, reads DSGVTQTPKHLITATGQRVTLRCSPRSGDLSVYWYQQSLDQGLQFLIQYYNGEERAKGNILERFSAQQFPDLHSELNLSSLELGDSALYFCASSAMDRVNYGYTFGSGTRLTVV.

This rearrangement joins TRBV7-3 to TRBJ2-5, with D perhaps matching TRBD1 (5 bases). V lost 5 bases and J lost 2, with 15 bases in between. Germline loops: CDR1 SGHTA, CDR2 FQGTGA. The CDR3 spans 15 residues. This CDR3 is CASSPDRGLQETQYF. CDR3 in DNA: TGTGCCAGCAGCCCCGATAGGGGCCTACAAGAGACCCAGTACTTC. The full variable domain, with the rest looked up from reference TRBV7-3 and TRBJ2-5, is GAGVSQTPSNKVTEKGKYVELRCDPISGHTALYWYRQSLGQGPEFLIYFQGTGAADDSGLPNDRFFAVRPEGSVSTLKIQRTERGDSAVYLCASSPDRGLQETQYFGPGTRLLVL.

The J gene is TRBJ2-1, the V gene TRBV7-9; TRBD2 matches 14 bases. V was pared by 4 bases and J by 6 bases, with 5 bases of the junction left unmatched. There are 16 residues in the CDR3. Germline-derived CDR1 and CDR2 are SEHNR and FQNEAQ (reference sequence). CDR3 DNA: TGTGCCAGCAGCTCCCTGGGACTAGCGGGGGCCAATGAGCAGTTCTTC. Its translation is CASSSLGLAGANEQFF.

Only one count was recorded for this clone. The chain couples TRBV19 to TRBJ2-5; 7 bases map to TRBD2. The V and J ends lost 5 bases and 1 base, in that order; junction bases with no gene match: 4. There are 14 residues in the CDR3. The germline V gene encodes CDR1 LNHDA and CDR2 SQIVND (reference sequence). The CDR3 sequence is CASSGGLTQETQYF. The CDR3 region has the DNA TGTGCCAGTAGTGGGGGACTAACCCAAGAGACCCAGTACTTC.

J is TRBJ2-5 and V is TRBV2, with TRBD1 as a possible D gene (5 bases). Germline V gene lookup returns CDR1 SNHLY and CDR2 FYNNEI. Trimming stripped 3 bases from V and 4 bases from J, with 9 bases between. This CDR3 has 13 residues. The CDR3 reads CASSDRVPETQYF. DNA of the CDR3: TGTGCCAGCAGTGACAGGGTGCCAGAGACCCAGTACTTC.

The chain employs TRBV4-3 and TRBJ2-3; tentatively, D is TRBD1 (6 bases). CDR1 and CDR2 (germline): LGHNA, YSLEER. With 3 bases removed from V and 1 base from J, the gap between germline ends came to 26 bases. This CDR3 has 20 residues. The CDR3 loop is CASSHDFSPGHSLGTDTQYF. The CDR3 DNA sequence: TGCGCCAGCAGCCACGACTTCTCCCCGGGACATTCCCTCGGCACAGATACGCAGTATTTT.

This chain connects TRBV28 to TRBJ2-3, with 14 positions matching TRBD2. CDR3 length: 18 amino acids. Looked up from germline, CDR1 is MDHEN and CDR2 is SYDVKM. Losses at the gene ends were 3 bases for V and 3 bases for J; bases not matched to a gene: 8. The CDR3, as DNA: TGTGCCAGCAGTTTTAACCCGGGACTAGCGGGGGATACAGATACGCAGTATTTT. It specifies CASSFNPGLAGDTDTQYF. Variable domain in full (rest from reference TRBV28 and TRBJ2-3): DVKVTQSSRYLVKRTGEKVFLECVQDMDHENMFWYRQDPGLGLRLIYFSYDVKMKEKGDIPEGYSVSREKKERFSLILESASTNQTSMYLCASSFNPGLAGDTDTQYFGPGTRLTVL.

The gene calls are TRBV28 and TRBJ1-2, with 9 bases that match TRBD1. The V segment lost 5 bases and the J segment 7 bases; nucleotides outside the gene matches: 11. The CDR3 runs 15 residues. Per germline, CDR1 MDHEN and CDR2 SYDVKM. CDR3 loop: CASSQPGTGIRGYTF. CDR3 bases: TGTGCCAGCAGTCAGCCAGGGACAGGGATACGTGGCTACACCTTC.

The V call is TRBV5-8, the J call TRBJ2-7, with a tentative D call TRBD2 (6 bases). V was trimmed by 4 bases and J by 2 bases, leaving 10 bases between them. CDR3 length: 13 amino acids. Per the germline V gene, CDR1 is SGHTS and CDR2 is YDEGEE. The CDR3 sequence: CASSPGLPYEQYF. The CDR3 DNA reads TGTGCCAGCAGCCCGGGACTCCCCTACGAGCAGTACTTC. The full variable domain, with the rest looked up from reference TRBV5-8 and TRBJ2-7, is EAGVTQSPTHLIKTRGQQATLRCSPISGHTSVYWYQQALGLGLQFLLWYDEGEERNRGNFPPRFSGRQFPNYSSELNVNALELEDSALYLCASSPGLPYEQYFGPGTRLTVT.

The chain has TRBV11-2 and TRBJ2-3; TRBD2 agrees at 9 bases. The CDR3 spans 15 residues. V lost 4 bases to trimming and J lost 3 bases; unmatched junction nucleotides: 5. The germline V gene encodes CDR1 SGHAT and CDR2 FQNNGV. CDR3 sequence reads: CASSYSSGETDTQYF. The CDR3 nucleotides read TGTGCCAGCAGCTACTCTAGCGGGGAGACAGATACGCAGTATTTT.

J is TRBJ2-3 and V is TRBV24-1, with 8 bases aligning to TRBD2. After removal of 7 bases from V and 2 bases from J, the junction contained 1 base not matched to a gene. The length of the CDR3 is 13 residues. The germline CDR1 and CDR2 sequences are KGHDR and SFDVKD. DNA for the CDR3: TGTGCCACCAGACTAGCGGCCACAGATACGCAGTATTTT. It codes for CATRLAATDTQYF.